This TCR beta chain stems from a study of blood T cells in healthy people across ages. There are a few counts of this clonotype. What it recognizes is unknown. Points from the study as a whole: Without sorted subsets, naive and antigen-experienced compartments could not be conclusively compared.

A sample-barcoded 5' primer and a J-beta primer mix were used in a second PCR of about 7 to 12 cycles. A minimum of 3 million CDR3-containing paired-end reads was obtained for each sample. TCRdb reprocessed the 5' RACE reads with MiXCR, giving one entry per CDR3 protein. Seen here are around 1,600,000 distinct CDR3 sequences, 35% to 45% observed once, and the top ten hold around 4%. Material: blood. This TCR derives from a woman in her late teens or twenties in good health.

The CDR3 region is CASSQDGMREETQYF. The CDR3 nucleotides read TGTGCCAGCAGCCAAGATGGTATGCGGGAAGAGACCCAGTACTTC. The chain couples TRBV4-2 to TRBJ2-5, with D perhaps matching TRBD2 (5 bases). Per germline, CDR1 LGHNA and CDR2 YNFKEQ. The CDR3 has 15 amino acids. Trimming shortened V by 0 bases and J by 3 bases, and 11 bases separated the two germline ends.